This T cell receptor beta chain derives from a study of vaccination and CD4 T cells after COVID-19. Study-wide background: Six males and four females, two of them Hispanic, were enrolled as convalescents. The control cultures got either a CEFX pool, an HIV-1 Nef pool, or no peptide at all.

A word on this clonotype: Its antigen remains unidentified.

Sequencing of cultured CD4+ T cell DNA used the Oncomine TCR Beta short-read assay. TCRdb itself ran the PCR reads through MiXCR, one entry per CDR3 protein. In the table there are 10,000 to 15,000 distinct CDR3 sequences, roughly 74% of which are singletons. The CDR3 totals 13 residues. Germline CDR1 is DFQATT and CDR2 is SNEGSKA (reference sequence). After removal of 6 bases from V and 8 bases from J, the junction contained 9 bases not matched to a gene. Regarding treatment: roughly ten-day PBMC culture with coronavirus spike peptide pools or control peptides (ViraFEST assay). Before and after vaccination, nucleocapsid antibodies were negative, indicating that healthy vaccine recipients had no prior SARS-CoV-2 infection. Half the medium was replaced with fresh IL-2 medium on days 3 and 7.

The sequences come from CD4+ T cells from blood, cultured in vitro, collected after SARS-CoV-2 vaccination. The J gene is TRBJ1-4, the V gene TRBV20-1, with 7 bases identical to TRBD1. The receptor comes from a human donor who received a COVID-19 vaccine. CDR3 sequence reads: CSAATGWAEKLFF. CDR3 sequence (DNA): TGCAGTGCCGCGACAGGGTGGGCGGAAAAACTGTTTTTT.